These T cell receptor beta chains were read from a single sample in a study of regulatory T cells in long-lasting Graves disease. In TCRdb, the multiplex PCR reads were re-called with MiXCR into one record per CDR3 protein. The sample holds about 460,000 distinct CDR3 sequences, 22% seen once. The sample in question was peripheral blood mononuclear cells (PBMCs), obtained when the disease was refractory, from a patient treated with antithyroid drugs. These receptors all stem from a female donor with Graves disease. The CDR3 runs from the conserved cysteine through the conserved F or W. Each record gives: CDR3 protein, CDR3 DNA, V gene, D gene, clone size, J gene. D genes are given only for firm matches. Expanded clones get a size class; other rows say once, few or many, or leave the size out.

CDR3aa: CASSLRQEVLLRTDTQYF
CDR3nt: TGTGCCAGCAGCCTACGACAGGAGGTACTTCTACGGACAGATACGCAGTATTTT
v_gene: TRBV7-2
d_gene: .
abundance: .
j_gene: TRBJ2-3

CDR3aa: CASRTGTQGLGYTF
CDR3nt: TGTGCCAGCAGGACCGGGACTCAGGGCTTAGGCTACACCTTC
v_gene: TRBV28
d_gene: .
abundance: many
j_gene: TRBJ1-2

CDR3aa: CASMPTGASYGYTF
CDR3nt: TGTGCCAGCATGCCGACAGGAGCCTCCTATGGCTACACCTTC
v_gene: TRBV2
d_gene: .
abundance: once
j_gene: TRBJ1-2

CDR3aa: CASSQESHPSNEKLFF
CDR3nt: TGCGCCAGCAGCCAAGAATCCCATCCCAGTAATGAAAAACTGTTTTTT
v_gene: TRBV4-3
d_gene: .
abundance: .
j_gene: TRBJ1-4

CDR3aa: CSARLGGAYEQYF
CDR3nt: TGCAGTGCTAGACTGGGGGGTGCCTACGAGCAGTACTTC
v_gene: TRBV20-1
d_gene: .
abundance: many
j_gene: TRBJ2-7

CDR3aa: CASGPGTVYGYTF
CDR3nt: TGTGCTAGTGGTCCCGGGACGGTTTATGGCTACACCTTC
v_gene: TRBV12-5
d_gene: .
abundance: .
j_gene: TRBJ1-2

CDR3aa: CASSYSGTSSYEQYF
CDR3nt: TGTGCCAGCAGTTACTCAGGGACAAGCTCCTACGAGCAGTACTTC
v_gene: TRBV6-5
d_gene: .
abundance: many
j_gene: TRBJ2-7

CDR3aa: CSATYGTSVTDTQYF
CDR3nt: TGCAGTGCTACTTACGGGACTAGCGTCACAGATACGCAGTATTTT
v_gene: TRBV20-1
d_gene: TRBD2
abundance: .
j_gene: TRBJ2-3

CDR3aa: CASSPIDRLDTGELFF
CDR3nt: TGCGCCAGCAGCCCCATCGACAGATTGGACACCGGGGAGCTGTTTTTT
v_gene: TRBV4-1
d_gene: .
abundance: few
j_gene: TRBJ2-2

CDR3aa: CASKENRGPHQPQHF
CDR3nt: TGTGCCAGCAAGGAAAACAGGGGGCCTCATCAGCCCCAGCATTTT
v_gene: TRBV28
d_gene: TRBD1
abundance: many
j_gene: TRBJ1-5

CDR3aa: CASSEGTSGGADYEQYF
CDR3nt: TGTGCCAGCAGCGAGGGGACTAGCGGGGGGGCCGACTACGAGCAGTACTTC
v_gene: TRBV9
d_gene: TRBD2
abundance: .
j_gene: TRBJ2-7

CDR3aa: CASSGTSLMTNEQYF
CDR3nt: TGTGCCAGCAGTGGGACTTCACTGATGACCAATGAGCAGTACTTC
v_gene: TRBV6-1
d_gene: .
abundance: .
j_gene: TRBJ2-7

CDR3aa: CAIFAGRGNQPQHF
CDR3nt: TGTGCCATCTTCGCGGGGAGGGGCAATCAGCCCCAGCATTTT
v_gene: TRBV28
d_gene: .
abundance: .
j_gene: TRBJ1-5

CDR3aa: CASSLQGADTEAFF
CDR3nt: TGTGCCAGCAGTTTACAGGGGGCAGACACTGAAGCTTTCTTT
v_gene: TRBV2
d_gene: TRBD1
abundance: many
j_gene: TRBJ1-1

CDR3aa: CASSLVGVPDTEAFF
CDR3nt: TGTGCCAGCAGCTTAGTCGGGGTCCCCGACACTGAAGCTTTCTTT
v_gene: TRBV7-2
d_gene: .
abundance: few
j_gene: TRBJ1-1

CDR3aa: CASSLEGDEKLFF
CDR3nt: TGTGCCAGCAGCTTAGAGGGGGATGAAAAACTGTTTTTT
v_gene: TRBV7-6
d_gene: .
abundance: many
j_gene: TRBJ1-4

CDR3aa: CASSQDGTGSGYTF
CDR3nt: TGTGCCAGCAGCCAAGATGGGACAGGCTCTGGCTACACCTTC
v_gene: TRBV3-1
d_gene: TRBD1
abundance: few
j_gene: TRBJ1-2

CDR3aa: CASSIAAGTEAFF
CDR3nt: TGTGCCAGTAGTATAGCGGCGGGCACTGAAGCTTTCTTT
v_gene: TRBV19
d_gene: .
abundance: .
j_gene: TRBJ1-1

CDR3aa: CSVDIAETQYF
CDR3nt: TGCAGCGTTGATATTGCAGAGACCCAGTACTTC
v_gene: TRBV29-1
d_gene: .
abundance: many
j_gene: TRBJ2-5

CDR3aa: CASSLKAGVNYGYTF
CDR3nt: TGTGCCAGCAGCTTAAAGGCAGGGGTTAACTATGGCTACACCTTC
v_gene: TRBV7-2
d_gene: .
abundance: many
j_gene: TRBJ1-2

CDR3aa: CASSPSTGTPYEQYF
CDR3nt: TGTGCCAGCAGCCCCTCGACAGGGACCCCCTACGAGCAGTACTTC
v_gene: TRBV7-9
d_gene: TRBD1
abundance: many
j_gene: TRBJ2-7

CDR3aa: CASSYDGRSGEAFF
CDR3nt: TGTGCCAGCAGCTACGACGGGCGGAGCGGTGAAGCTTTCTTT
v_gene: TRBV7-9
d_gene: .
abundance: .
j_gene: TRBJ1-1

CDR3aa: CASSSPPGRVNEAFF
CDR3nt: TGTGCCAGCAGTTCCCCTCCCGGACGGGTGAATGAAGCTTTCTTT
v_gene: TRBV27
d_gene: .
abundance: many
j_gene: TRBJ1-1

CDR3aa: CASSRLPGEMNTEAFF
CDR3nt: TGTGCCAGCAGTCGACTCCCGGGAGAGATGAACACTGAAGCTTTCTTT
v_gene: TRBV6-1
d_gene: .
abundance: few
j_gene: TRBJ1-1

CDR3aa: CASSRGQAETQYF
CDR3nt: TGTGCTAGCAGCCGGGGACAGGCTGAGACCCAGTACTTC
v_gene: TRBV7-7
d_gene: TRBD1
abundance: .
j_gene: TRBJ2-5

CDR3aa: CASSLGDTNQPQHF
CDR3nt: TGTGCCAGCAGCTTAGGGGACACCAATCAGCCCCAGCATTTT
v_gene: TRBV7-2
d_gene: .
abundance: many
j_gene: TRBJ1-5

CDR3aa: CAISESQRIDSTDTQYF
CDR3nt: TGTGCCATCAGTGAGTCTCAGCGGATTGATAGCACAGATACGCAGTATTTT
v_gene: TRBV10-3
d_gene: .
abundance: .
j_gene: TRBJ2-3

CDR3aa: CASRTLPGGRVTNYGYTF
CDR3nt: TGTGCCAGCAGAACACTTCCCGGGGGGCGCGTCACCAACTATGGCTACACCTTC
v_gene: TRBV27
d_gene: .
abundance: many
j_gene: TRBJ1-2

CDR3aa: CSVAEESNQPQHF
CDR3nt: TGCAGCGTGGCAGAAGAAAGCAATCAGCCCCAGCATTTT
v_gene: TRBV29-1
d_gene: .
abundance: .
j_gene: TRBJ1-5

CDR3aa: CASSVAGTVAYEQYF
CDR3nt: TGTGCCAGCAGCGTAGCTGGGACGGTGGCCTACGAGCAGTACTTC
v_gene: TRBV9
d_gene: .
abundance: .
j_gene: TRBJ2-7

CDR3aa: CASTTGGVYNQPQHF
CDR3nt: TGTGCCAGTACTACAGGGGGCGTTTACAATCAGCCCCAGCATTTT
v_gene: TRBV19
d_gene: TRBD1
abundance: few
j_gene: TRBJ1-5

CDR3aa: CASSLDSGGINYEQYF
CDR3nt: TGCGCCAGCAGCTTGGATAGCGGGGGGATAAACTACGAGCAGTACTTC
v_gene: TRBV5-1
d_gene: TRBD2
abundance: many
j_gene: TRBJ2-7

CDR3aa: CASKKEDTGELFF
CDR3nt: TGTGCCAGCAAAAAGGAGGACACCGGGGAGCTGTTTTTT
v_gene: TRBV6-1
d_gene: .
abundance: .
j_gene: TRBJ2-2

CDR3aa: CASRRDRGHGYTF
CDR3nt: TGTGCCAGCAGGCGGGACAGGGGTCATGGCTACACCTTC
v_gene: TRBV5-4
d_gene: TRBD1
abundance: .
j_gene: TRBJ1-2

CDR3aa: CSVGGDAGMNTGELFF
CDR3nt: TGCAGCGTTGGAGGCGACGCGGGAATGAACACCGGGGAGCTGTTTTTT
v_gene: TRBV29-1
d_gene: .
abundance: once
j_gene: TRBJ2-2

CDR3aa: CASSLSRVYGYTF
CDR3nt: TGTGCCAGCAGCTTATCCAGGGTCTATGGCTACACCTTC
v_gene: TRBV12-3/TRBV12-4
d_gene: .
abundance: many
j_gene: TRBJ1-2

CDR3aa: CASSLDIFSYEQYF
CDR3nt: TGCGCCAGCAGCTTGGACATATTCTCCTACGAGCAGTACTTC
v_gene: TRBV5-1
d_gene: .
abundance: few
j_gene: TRBJ2-7

CDR3aa: CASSLGAGTSGSSYEQYF
CDR3nt: TGTGCCAGCAGCTTAGGAGCCGGGACTAGCGGGAGTTCCTACGAGCAGTACTTC
v_gene: TRBV11-3
d_gene: TRBD2
abundance: .
j_gene: TRBJ2-7

CDR3aa: CASSSLGDGNTIYF
CDR3nt: TGTGCCAGCAGCTCCCTCGGAGACGGAAACACCATATATTTT
v_gene: TRBV7-8
d_gene: .
abundance: once
j_gene: TRBJ1-3

CDR3aa: CAGKGAMNTEAFF
CDR3nt: TGTGCCGGCAAGGGGGCGATGAACACTGAAGCTTTCTTT
v_gene: TRBV28
d_gene: TRBD1
abundance: many
j_gene: TRBJ1-1

CDR3aa: CSAEREQETQYF
CDR3nt: TGCAGTGCTGAGAGAGAACAAGAGACCCAGTACTTC
v_gene: TRBV20-1
d_gene: .
abundance: many
j_gene: TRBJ2-5

CDR3aa: CASSQWGSRGDTEAFF
CDR3nt: TGTGCCAGCAGTCAATGGGGCAGCCGGGGGGACACTGAAGCTTTCTTT
v_gene: TRBV12-3/TRBV12-4
d_gene: .
abundance: many
j_gene: TRBJ1-1

CDR3aa: CASSLGFRGRLHQPQHF
CDR3nt: TGTGCCAGCAGCTTAGGTTTTAGAGGGAGATTGCATCAGCCCCAGCATTTT
v_gene: TRBV7-6
d_gene: .
abundance: few
j_gene: TRBJ1-5

CDR3aa: CASSQDRAEAFF
CDR3nt: TGTGCCAGCAGCCAGGACAGAGCTGAAGCTTTCTTT
v_gene: TRBV7-9
d_gene: .
abundance: many
j_gene: TRBJ1-1

CDR3aa: CATSASRQGAYNYGYTF
CDR3nt: TGTGCCACCAGTGCCTCCAGACAGGGGGCGTATAACTATGGCTACACCTTC
v_gene: TRBV24-1
d_gene: TRBD1
abundance: .
j_gene: TRBJ1-2

CDR3aa: CASSLSVDWGEQYF
CDR3nt: TGTGCCAGCAGCTTAAGCGTCGATTGGGGCGAGCAGTACTTC
v_gene: TRBV7-8
d_gene: .
abundance: .
j_gene: TRBJ2-7

CDR3aa: CASSMSRTGTTNTEAFF
CDR3nt: TGTGCCAGTAGTATGTCACGTACCGGGACAACAAACACTGAAGCTTTCTTT
v_gene: TRBV19
d_gene: .
abundance: many
j_gene: TRBJ1-1

CDR3aa: CASRQSGETQYF
CDR3nt: TGTGCCAGCAGGCAATCCGGGGAGACCCAGTACTTC
v_gene: TRBV7-9
d_gene: .
abundance: many
j_gene: TRBJ2-5

CDR3aa: CASKVAGYSYEQYF
CDR3nt: TGTGCCAGCAAGGTAGCGGGGTATTCCTACGAGCAGTACTTC
v_gene: TRBV12-3/TRBV12-4
d_gene: TRBD2
abundance: .
j_gene: TRBJ2-7

CDR3aa: CASSRNIAETQYF
CDR3nt: TGTGCCAGCAGTAGAAACATAGCGGAGACCCAGTACTTC
v_gene: TRBV2
d_gene: .
abundance: many
j_gene: TRBJ2-5

CDR3aa: CASSPIAGSTGELFF
CDR3nt: TGTGCCAGTAGTCCAATAGCGGGTTCCACCGGGGAGCTGTTTTTT
v_gene: TRBV19
d_gene: TRBD2
abundance: few
j_gene: TRBJ2-2

CDR3aa: CASSYSGTDPYGYTF
CDR3nt: TGTGCCAGCAGTTACTCCGGGACAGACCCCTATGGCTACACCTTC
v_gene: TRBV6-2/TRBV6-3
d_gene: TRBD1
abundance: few
j_gene: TRBJ1-2

CDR3aa: CATTLDRQETQYF
CDR3nt: TGTGCCACCACCCTAGACAGGCAAGAGACCCAGTACTTC
v_gene: TRBV15
d_gene: .
abundance: many
j_gene: TRBJ2-5

CDR3aa: CASRKQANLNTEAFF
CDR3nt: TGTGCCAGCAGGAAACAGGCTAACCTGAACACTGAAGCTTTCTTT
v_gene: TRBV12-3/TRBV12-4
d_gene: .
abundance: many
j_gene: TRBJ1-1

CDR3aa: CASSPRKDEQYF
CDR3nt: TGTGCCAGCTCACCGAGGAAGGACGAGCAGTACTTC
v_gene: TRBV18
d_gene: .
abundance: few
j_gene: TRBJ2-7